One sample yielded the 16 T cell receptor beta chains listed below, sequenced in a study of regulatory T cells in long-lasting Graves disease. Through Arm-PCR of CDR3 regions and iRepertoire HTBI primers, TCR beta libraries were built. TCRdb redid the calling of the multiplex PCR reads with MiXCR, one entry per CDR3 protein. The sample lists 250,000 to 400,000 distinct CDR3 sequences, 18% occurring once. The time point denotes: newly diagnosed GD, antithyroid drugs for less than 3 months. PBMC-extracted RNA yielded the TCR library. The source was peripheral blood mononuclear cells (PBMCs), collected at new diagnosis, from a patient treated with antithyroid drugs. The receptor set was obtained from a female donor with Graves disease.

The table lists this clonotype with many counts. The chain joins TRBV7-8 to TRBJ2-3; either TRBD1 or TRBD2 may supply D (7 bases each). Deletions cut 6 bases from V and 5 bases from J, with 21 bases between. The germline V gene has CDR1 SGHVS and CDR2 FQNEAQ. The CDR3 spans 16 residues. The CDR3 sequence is CASSPEGGTAEDTQYF. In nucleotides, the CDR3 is TGTGCCAGCAGTCCAGAGGGGGGGACAGCGGAAGATACGCAGTATTTT.

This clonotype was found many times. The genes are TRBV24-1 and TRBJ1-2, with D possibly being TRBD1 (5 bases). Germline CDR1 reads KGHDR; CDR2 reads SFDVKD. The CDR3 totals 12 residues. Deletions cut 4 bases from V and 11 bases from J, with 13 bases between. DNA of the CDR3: TGTGCCACCAGTGACTCCGGGACCGAGTACACCTTC. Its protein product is CATSDSGTEYTF.

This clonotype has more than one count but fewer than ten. In DNA form, the CDR3 reads TGTGCCAGCACGAAGAACAGGGTACGGGACACCGGGGAGCTGTTTTTT. This sequence encodes CASTKNRVRDTGELFF. This rearrangement joins TRBV27 to TRBJ2-2; TRBD1 is a possible D gene (6 bases). V was shortened by 7 bases and J by 3 bases, with 18 bases between the two germline ends. Germline V gives CDR1 MNHEY, CDR2 SMNVEV (reference sequence). This CDR3 spans 16 amino acids.

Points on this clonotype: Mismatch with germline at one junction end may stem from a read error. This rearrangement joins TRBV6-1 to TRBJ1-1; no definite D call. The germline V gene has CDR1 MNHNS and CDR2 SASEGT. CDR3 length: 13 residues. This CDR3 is CASSNKMNTEASF. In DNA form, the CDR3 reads TGTGCCAGCAGTAACAAGATGAACACTGAAGCTTCCTTT.

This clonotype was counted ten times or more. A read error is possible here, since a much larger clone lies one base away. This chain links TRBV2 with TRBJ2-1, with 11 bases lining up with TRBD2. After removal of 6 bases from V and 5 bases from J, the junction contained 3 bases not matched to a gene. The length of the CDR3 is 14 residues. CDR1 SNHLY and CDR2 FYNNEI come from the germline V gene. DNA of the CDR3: TGTGCCAGCAGCCGACTAGCGGGACACAATGAGCAGTTCTTC. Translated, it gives CASSRLAGHNEQFF.

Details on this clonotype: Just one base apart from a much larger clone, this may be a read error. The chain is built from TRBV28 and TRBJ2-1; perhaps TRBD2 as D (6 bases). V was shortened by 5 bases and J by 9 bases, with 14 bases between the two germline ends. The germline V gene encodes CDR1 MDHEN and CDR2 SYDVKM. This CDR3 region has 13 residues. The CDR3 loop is CASSTGLGGEQFF. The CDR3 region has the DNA TGTGCCAGCAGTACGGGACTGGGGGGTGAGCAGTTCTTC.

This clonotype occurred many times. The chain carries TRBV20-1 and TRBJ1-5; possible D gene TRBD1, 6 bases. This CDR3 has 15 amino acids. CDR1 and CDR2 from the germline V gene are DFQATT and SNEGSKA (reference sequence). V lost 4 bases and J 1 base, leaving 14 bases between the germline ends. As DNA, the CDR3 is TGCAGTGCTATATCGGGGGCTCGGAGCAATCAGCCCCAGCATTTT. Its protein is CSAISGARSNQPQHF.

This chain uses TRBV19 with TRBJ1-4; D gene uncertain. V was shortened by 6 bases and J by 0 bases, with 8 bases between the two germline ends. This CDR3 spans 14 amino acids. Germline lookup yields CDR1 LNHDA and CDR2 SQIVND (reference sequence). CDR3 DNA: TGTGCCAGTAGCCACGGGACAACTAATGAAAAACTGTTTTTT. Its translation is CASSHGTTNEKLFF.

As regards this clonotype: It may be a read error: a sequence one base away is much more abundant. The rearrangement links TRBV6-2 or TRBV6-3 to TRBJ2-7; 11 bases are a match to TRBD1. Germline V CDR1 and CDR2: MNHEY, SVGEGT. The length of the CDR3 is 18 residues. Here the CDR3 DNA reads TGTGCCAACAGTTCCGGACAGGGGGCGTCCTTTACTCCCTACGAGCAGTACTTC. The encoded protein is CANSSGQGASFTPYEQYF.

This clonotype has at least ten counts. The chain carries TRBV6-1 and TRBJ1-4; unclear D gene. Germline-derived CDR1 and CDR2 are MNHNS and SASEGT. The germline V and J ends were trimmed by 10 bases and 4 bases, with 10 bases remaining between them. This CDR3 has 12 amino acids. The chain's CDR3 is CATRTGNEKLFF. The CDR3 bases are TGTGCCACCAGGACGGGTAATGAAAAACTGTTTTTT.

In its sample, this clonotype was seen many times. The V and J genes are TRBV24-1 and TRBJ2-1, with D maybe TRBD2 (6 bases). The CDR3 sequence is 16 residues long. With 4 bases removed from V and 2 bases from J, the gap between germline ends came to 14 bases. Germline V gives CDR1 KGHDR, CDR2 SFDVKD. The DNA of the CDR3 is TGTGCCACCAGTGACTTTTCGGGACTCACCTACAATGAGCAGTTCTTC. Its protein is CATSDFSGLTYNEQFF.

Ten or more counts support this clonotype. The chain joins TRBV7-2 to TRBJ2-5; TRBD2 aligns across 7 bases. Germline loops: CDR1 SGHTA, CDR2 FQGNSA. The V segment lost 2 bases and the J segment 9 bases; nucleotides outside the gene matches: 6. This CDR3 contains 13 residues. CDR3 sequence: CASSLILRGAQYF. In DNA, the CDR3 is TGTGCCAGCAGCTTAATTCTTCGGGGGGCCCAGTACTTC.

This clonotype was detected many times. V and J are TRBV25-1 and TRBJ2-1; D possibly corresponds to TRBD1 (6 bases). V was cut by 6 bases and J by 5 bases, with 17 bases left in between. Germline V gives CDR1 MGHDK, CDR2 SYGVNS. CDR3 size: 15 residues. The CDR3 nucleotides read TGTGCCAGCAGCCCTGGTAGGGGGAATAACAATGAGCAGTTCTTC. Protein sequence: CASSPGRGNNNEQFF.

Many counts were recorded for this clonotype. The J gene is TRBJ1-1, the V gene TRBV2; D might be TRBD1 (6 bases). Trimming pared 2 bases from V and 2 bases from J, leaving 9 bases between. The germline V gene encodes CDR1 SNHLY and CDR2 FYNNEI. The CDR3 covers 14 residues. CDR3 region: CASSERQVNTEAFF. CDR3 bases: TGTGCCAGCAGTGAAAGACAGGTTAACACTGAAGCTTTCTTT. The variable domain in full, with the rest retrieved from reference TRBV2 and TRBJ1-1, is EPEVTQTPSHQVTQMGQEVILRCVPISNHLYFYWYRQILGQKVEFLVSFYNNEISEKSEIFDDQFSVERPDGSNFTLKIRSTKLEDSAMYFCASSERQVNTEAFFGQGTRLTVV.

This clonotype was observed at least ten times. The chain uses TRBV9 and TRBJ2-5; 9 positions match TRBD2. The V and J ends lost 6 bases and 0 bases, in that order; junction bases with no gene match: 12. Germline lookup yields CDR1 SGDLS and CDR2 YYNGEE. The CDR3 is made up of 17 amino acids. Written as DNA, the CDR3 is TGTGCCAGCAATATGCAGGCGGGAGGGCAGGACCAAGAGACCCAGTACTTC. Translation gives CASNMQAGGQDQETQYF.

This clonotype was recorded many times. CDR3 in DNA: TGTGCCAGCAGCGTAAAGGGGGGCGCAAGTTCACCCCTCCACTTT. This translates into CASSVKGGASSPLHF. V gene TRBV9 combines with J gene TRBJ1-6, with a weak D call TRBD1 (6 bases). Trimming took 1 base from V and 9 from J, leaving 14 bases between them. The germline CDR1 and CDR2 sequences are SGDLS and YYNGEE. This CDR3 is built from 15 residues.